This T cell receptor (beta chain) came from a study of blood T cells in healthy people across ages. Study-wide results and limits: Diversity estimates from one million T cells were considered underestimates.

Primed by a sample-barcoded 5' primer and a J-beta primer mix, a second PCR proceeded for 7 to 11 cycles. Each of the samples gave a minimum of 3 million paired-end reads that contained CDR3. TCRdb reprocessed the 5' RACE reads with MiXCR, giving one entry per CDR3 protein. The table includes about 1,400,000 distinct CDR3 sequences, approximately 60% detected once. Of note for this clonotype: No antigen is known for it.

V lost 3 bases to trimming and J lost 5 bases; unmatched junction nucleotides: 8. The CDR3 totals 15 residues. Germline V gene data show CDR1 as SEHNR and CDR2 as FQNEAQ (reference sequence). The sequence derives from a man aged 18-30 years in good health. The sequenced material came from blood. The V call is TRBV7-9, the J call TRBJ2-3; 7 bases are a match to TRBD1. As DNA, the CDR3 is TGTGCCAGCAGCTTTTCTACAGGGGTTATAGATACGCAGTATTTT. Translated: CASSFSTGVIDTQYF.